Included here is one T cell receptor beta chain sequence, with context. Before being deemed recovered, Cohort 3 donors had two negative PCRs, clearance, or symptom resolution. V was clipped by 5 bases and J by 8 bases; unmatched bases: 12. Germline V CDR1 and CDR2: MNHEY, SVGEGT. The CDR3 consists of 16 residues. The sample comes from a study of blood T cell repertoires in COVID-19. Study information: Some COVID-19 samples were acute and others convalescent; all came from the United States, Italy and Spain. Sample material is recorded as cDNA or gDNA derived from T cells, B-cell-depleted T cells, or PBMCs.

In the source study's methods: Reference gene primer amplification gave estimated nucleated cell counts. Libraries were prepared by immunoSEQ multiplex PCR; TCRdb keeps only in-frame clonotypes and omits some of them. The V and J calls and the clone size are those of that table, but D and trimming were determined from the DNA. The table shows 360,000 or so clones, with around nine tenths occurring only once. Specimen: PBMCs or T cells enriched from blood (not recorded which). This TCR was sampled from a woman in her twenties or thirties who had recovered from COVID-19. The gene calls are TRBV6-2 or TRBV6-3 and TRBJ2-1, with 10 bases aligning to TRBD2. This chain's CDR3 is CASSLGTSAFRYEQFF. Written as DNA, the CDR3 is TGTGCCAGCAGTCTAGGGACTAGCGCCTTTCGGTATGAGCAGTTCTTC.